What follows are 12 T cell receptor beta chains derived from one specimen sequenced in a study of shared clonotypes between healthy human individuals. Some clones are missing from TCRdb's copy, which holds only in-frame ones; the method was immunoSEQ multiplex PCR. The sample yields about half a million clones, over 70% seen once. Sequenced material: PBMCs. These receptors were obtained from a woman aged 35 to 49 in good health. Some clones in this sample may be carry-over from other donors' samples.

Turning to this clone: This sequence is one base from a far larger clone and is likely a read error. The identical CDR3 is also encoded by other nucleotide sequences in the sample. The chain is built from TRBV5-1 and TRBJ2-3; 11 bases line up with TRBD2. The V gene's germline CDR1 is SGHRS and CDR2 YFSETQ. The length of the CDR3 is 16 residues. V lost 8 bases to trimming and J lost 3 bases; unmatched junction nucleotides: 11. CDR3 amino acids: CASSTTSGSRTDTQYF. CDR3 sequence (DNA): TGCGCCAGTAGCACTACTAGCGGGAGCAGAACAGATACGCAGTATTTT.

The chain recombines TRBV9 with TRBJ2-1; a weak D match, TRBD2 (6 bases). The CDR3 is 14 residues long. Trimming took 0 bases from V and 6 from J, leaving 10 bases between them. The germline gives CDR1 SGDLS, CDR2 YYNGEE. CDR3 DNA: TGTGCCAGCAGCGTAGACTGGGAGGTCAATGAGCAGTTCTTC. Its protein product is CASSVDWEVNEQFF.

Comment on this clone: A far more abundant clone sits one base away, making this likely a read error. Other DNA sequences from this sample encode an identical CDR3 as well. The chain joins TRBV11-2 to TRBJ2-4; 10 nucleotides agree with TRBD1. Trimming removed 5 bases from V and 9 bases from J; junction bases left unmatched: 10. Germline assignment: CDR1 SGHAT and CDR2 FQNNGV. This CDR3 is 15 amino acids long. DNA for the CDR3: TGTGCCAGCAGCCTACCCTGGGACAGGGGACCCATTCAGTACTTC. Its translation is CASSLPWDRGPIQYF.

As to this clone: A far bigger clonotype differs at one base, so this is likely a read error. Different DNA sequences within this sample yield the same CDR3. The chain uses TRBV27 and TRBJ2-1; 10 nucleotides match TRBD1. The ends lost 5 bases at V and 10 bases at J; junction bases unmatched: 11. There are 15 residues in the CDR3. Germline CDR1 reads MNHEY; CDR2 reads SMNVEV (reference sequence). For the CDR3, the DNA is TGTGCCAGCAGTCTTAGACAGGGGGCGGGCAACGAGCAGTTCTTC. Translated, it gives CASSLRQGAGNEQFF.

With regard to this clone: A far larger clone is one nucleotide away, so this likely arose from a read error. The same CDR3 can be traced to other DNA sequences in this sample. V gene TRBV30 combines with J gene TRBJ1-5; perhaps TRBD1 as D (5 bases). The CDR3 sequence is 14 residues long. Per germline, CDR1 GTSNPN and CDR2 SVGIG (reference sequence). CDR3 nucleotide sequence: TGTACCTGGAGTGGGGGTTTAGGGGATCAGCCCCAGCATTTT. It translates to CTWSGGLGDQPQHF.

The table lists this clone with a few counts. This could be a read error, since a much larger clone is one nucleotide away. The J gene is TRBJ1-2, the V gene TRBV5-1; 11 positions agree with TRBD1. Germline-derived CDR1 and CDR2 are SGHRS and YFSETQ. V was pared by 2 bases and J by 4 bases, with 1 base of the junction left unmatched. The CDR3 is 14 residues long. The CDR3 loop is CASSFGTGGYGYTF. The CDR3, as DNA: TGCGCCAGCAGCTTTGGGACAGGGGGCTATGGCTACACCTTC.

This clone was seen once. Only one base separates this from a far larger clonotype, so it likely reflects a read error. Other nucleotide sequences from this sample produce the same CDR3. The chain carries TRBV10-2 and TRBJ1-5; D is perhaps TRBD1 (5 bases). The V gene's germline CDR1 is WSHSY and CDR2 SAAADI. The CDR3 has 12 residues. The CDR3 coding sequence is TGCGCCAGCAGTGACCACAGACAGCCACAGCATTTT. It specifies CASSDHRQPQHF.

The chain links TRBV7-8 to TRBJ2-7; D not certain. CDR3 length: 13 amino acids. The germline V gene has CDR1 SGHVS and CDR2 FQNEAQ. Trimming pared 4 bases from V and 4 bases from J, leaving 11 bases between. As DNA, the CDR3 is TGTGCCAGCAGCTCAACCCAGTCGTACGAGCAGTACTTC. It encodes CASSSTQSYEQYF. Supplemented by reference TRBV7-8 and TRBJ2-7, the full variable domain reads GAGVSQSPRYKVAKRGQDVALRCDPISGHVSLFWYQQALGQGPEFLTYFQNEAQLDKSGLPSDRFFAERPEGSVSTLKIQRTQQEDSAVYLCASSSTQSYEQYFGPGTRLTVT.

CDR3 DNA: TGTGCCATCAGTGAGCCCAGGGTAGCGGGAGGCAATGAGCAGTTCTTC. It translates to CAISEPRVAGGNEQFF. The V call is TRBV10-3, the J call TRBJ2-1; 10 nucleotides match TRBD2. V trimming: 2 bases; J trimming: 6 bases; junction bases outside the gene matches: 7. CDR1 is ENHRY and CDR2 is SYGVKD in the germline V gene. The CDR3 covers 16 residues.

As for this clone: The same CDR3 can be traced to other DNA sequences in this sample. CDR3 region: CASSLGPDTQYF. The CDR3 nucleotides read TGTGCCAGCAGCCTAGGGCCAGATACGCAGTATTTT. The V call is TRBV7-9, the J call TRBJ2-3; no reliable D call. Germline V gene lookup returns CDR1 SEHNR and CDR2 FQNEAQ (reference sequence). This CDR3 contains 12 residues. The V end lost 5 bases, the J end lost 4 bases, and 7 bases lay between the germline ends.

V gene TRBV18 combines with J gene TRBJ1-1, with D possibly matching TRBD1 (6 bases). Germline values: CDR1 KGHSH, CDR2 LQKENI. CDR3 length equals 14 residues. V shed 5 bases and J shed 2 bases, with 12 bases lying between them. The CDR3 nucleotides read TGTGCCAGCTCAGCCAGACAGGATAACACTGAAGCTTTCTTT. Translating it yields CASSARQDNTEAFF.

This clone was seen a single time. V is TRBV15 and J is TRBJ2-6, with TRBD1 matching 12 bases. This CDR3 comprises 18 residues. V shed 5 bases, J shed 2 bases, and the junction held 7 bases outside the gene matches. Germline V CDR1 and CDR2: LNHNV, YYDKDF (reference sequence). CDR3 protein: CATSEPGQGAPGANVLTF. In DNA form, the CDR3 reads TGTGCCACCAGCGAACCGGGACAGGGGGCTCCTGGGGCCAACGTCCTGACTTTC.